Below are 30 T cell receptor beta chains sequenced from a single sample in a study of Ad26.COV2.S vaccination and SARS-CoV-2 variants. Data came from immunoSEQ multiplex PCR; TCRdb stores just in-frame clones and leaves some out. There are 300,000 to 400,000 clones in the sample; roughly 87% occur only once, and about 3% lies in the top ten. Treatment here: roughly 19 received Ad26.COV2.S at low or high dose, single or two shots; five or six received placebo; per-sample allocation not given. All samples were drawn on day 63, counting from the first vaccine or placebo injection. Material: peripheral blood, obtained in a trial of Ad26.COV2.S vaccine versus placebo. The receptors shown here come from a person aged 18 to 59 who received the Ad26.COV2.S COVID-19 vaccine or a placebo.

V gene TRBV12-5 combines with J gene TRBJ1-5, with D unresolved. Deletions cut 0 bases from V and 3 bases from J, with 6 bases between. Germline V gives CDR1 LGHNT, CDR2 FRNRAP. This CDR3 contains 14 residues. CDR3 sequence: CASGLVDTNQPQHF. The CDR3, as DNA: TGTGCTAGTGGTTTGGTCGACACCAATCAGCCCCAGCATTTT.

The chain carries TRBV4-1 and TRBJ1-4; D perhaps matches TRBD1 (6 bases). The CDR3 sequence is 17 residues long. The germline CDR1 and CDR2 sequences are MGHRA and YSYEKL. V lost 4 bases and J lost 0, with 15 bases in between. The CDR3 sequence: CASSRLGQLATNEKLFF. The DNA of the CDR3 is TGCGCCAGCAGCCGTCTTGGACAGCTTGCAACTAATGAAAAACTGTTTTTT.

The rearrangement uses TRBV9 and TRBJ2-7; D gene unclear. V lost 0 bases, J lost 2 bases, and 12 bases lay in between. Germline V gene lookup returns CDR1 SGDLS and CDR2 YYNGEE. The CDR3 length is 15 residues. This CDR3 reads CASSVEVDGTYEQYF. As DNA, the CDR3 is TGTGCCAGCAGCGTAGAGGTGGACGGAACCTACGAGCAGTACTTC.

V and J are TRBV9 and TRBJ1-1, with TRBD1 matching over 8 bases. The CDR3 has 16 amino acids. The ends lost 0 bases at V and 0 bases at J; junction bases unmatched: 4. The germline gives CDR1 SGDLS, CDR2 YYNGEE. The DNA for the CDR3 is TGTGCCAGCAGCGTAGGGGGACAGGACATGAACACTGAAGCTTTCTTT. Translating it yields CASSVGGQDMNTEAFF.

V gene TRBV5-1 combines with J gene TRBJ2-7, with D possibly being TRBD2 (5 bases). The CDR3 runs 13 residues. The germline CDR1 and CDR2 sequences are SGHRS and YFSETQ. V was shortened by 0 bases and J by 5 bases, with 9 bases between the two germline ends. CDR3 amino acids: CASSLVPGDEQYF. DNA of the CDR3: TGCGCCAGCAGCTTGGTTCCCGGGGACGAGCAGTACTTC.

The chain joins TRBV6-5 to TRBJ2-5, with 7 bases fitting TRBD2. CDR1 is MNHEY and CDR2 is SVGAGI in the germline V gene. The CDR3 sequence is 13 residues long. V gave up 6 bases and J gave up 6 bases; unmatched junction bases: 7. The chain's CDR3 is CASSPWEGQTQYF. CDR3 bases: TGTGCCAGCAGCCCCTGGGAGGGCCAGACCCAGTACTTC.

The chain couples TRBV5-5 to TRBJ2-7; 9 bases are shared with TRBD1. Germline V gives CDR1 SGHKS, CDR2 YYEKEE (reference sequence). The CDR3 covers 14 residues. The trim removed 1 base at V and 6 bases at J, leaving 5 bases unmatched. CDR3: CASSLSGDRVEQYF. Here the CDR3 DNA reads TGTGCCAGCAGCTTGTCAGGGGACAGGGTCGAGCAGTACTTC.

The V gene is TRBV6-5, the J gene TRBJ2-3, with 7 bases fitting TRBD2. The V segment lost 5 bases and the J segment 5 bases; nucleotides outside the gene matches: 10. CDR1 MNHEY and CDR2 SVGAGI come from the germline V gene. This CDR3 is 15 amino acids long. This CDR3 reads CASSQQRDHGDTQYF. The CDR3 coding sequence is TGTGCCAGCAGTCAGCAGCGGGACCATGGAGATACGCAGTATTTT.

This chain links TRBV6-5 with TRBJ2-3; D might be TRBD2 (5 bases). Germline loops: CDR1 MNHEY, CDR2 SVGAGI. V dropped 5 bases and J dropped 2 bases, with 11 bases sitting between them. The CDR3 extends over 14 amino acids. This CDR3 reads CASSLGLLTDTQYF. The DNA of the CDR3 is TGTGCCAGCAGTCTCGGACTTCTCACAGATACGCAGTATTTT.

This clone was seen once. The V call is TRBV5-6, the J call TRBJ2-1; D ambiguous. The CDR3 has 13 amino acids. The germline V gene encodes CDR1 SGHDT and CDR2 YYEEEE. The V end was cut by 6 bases, the J end by 0 bases, with 7 bases between. The CDR3 bases are TGTGCCAGCAAGTTAAGCTCCTACAATGAGCAGTTCTTC. This sequence encodes CASKLSSYNEQFF.

The chain carries TRBV9 and TRBJ1-1, with D hard to call. The V end was cut by 0 bases, the J end by 1 base, with 7 bases between. Germline CDR1 and CDR2: SGDLS and YYNGEE. CDR3 length: 14 residues. The CDR3 region has the DNA TGTGCCAGCAGCGTAGATATATCGAACACTGAAGCTTTCTTT. Protein product: CASSVDISNTEAFF. Full variable domain (missing parts from reference TRBV9 and TRBJ1-1): DSGVTQTPKHLITATGQRVTLRCSPRSGDLSVYWYQQSLDQGLQFLIQYYNGEERAKGNILERFSAQQFPDLHSELNLSSLELGDSALYFCASSVDISNTEAFFGQGTRLTVV.

This chain joins TRBV9 and TRBJ1-6; D perhaps matches TRBD1 (5 bases). The V gene lost 0 bases and the J gene lost 10 bases, with 14 bases spanning the gap. The CDR3 spans 15 residues. Germline CDR1 SGDLS, CDR2 YYNGEE. The CDR3 coding sequence is TGTGCCAGCAGCGTAGAGGGACGTGTTAACTCACCCCTCCACTTT. Translating it yields CASSVEGRVNSPLHF. Full variable domain (rest looked up from reference TRBV9 and TRBJ1-6): DSGVTQTPKHLITATGQRVTLRCSPRSGDLSVYWYQQSLDQGLQFLIQYYNGEERAKGNILERFSAQQFPDLHSELNLSSLELGDSALYFCASSVEGRVNSPLHFGNGTRLTVT.

The genes are TRBV18 and TRBJ1-2; no firm D call. The V end was cut by 0 bases, the J end by 6 bases, with 8 bases between. The germline V gene has CDR1 KGHSH and CDR2 LQKENI. The CDR3 loop spans 13 amino acids. The CDR3 spells CASSPPAWHGYTF. In nucleotides, the CDR3 is TGTGCCAGCTCACCACCGGCCTGGCATGGCTACACCTTC.

The J gene is TRBJ1-2, the V gene TRBV7-9; tentatively, D is TRBD1 (5 bases). V was pared by 10 bases and J by 6 bases, with 15 bases between. This CDR3 contains 12 residues. The germline V gene has CDR1 SEHNR and CDR2 FQNEAQ (reference sequence). The CDR3 is CAIDSGIHGYTF. CDR3 DNA sequence: TGTGCCATCGACTCAGGGATTCATGGCTACACCTTC. The whole variable domain, filled in from reference TRBV7-9 and TRBJ1-2, reads DTGVSQNPRHKITKRGQNVTFRCDPISEHNRLYWYRQTLGQGPEFLTYFQNEAQLEKSRLLSDRFSAERPKGSFSTLEIQRTEQGDSAMYLCAIDSGIHGYTFGSGTRLTVV.

DNA of the CDR3: TGTGCCAGTAGTACCCCTACGTGGGCTACTCATGAAAAACTGTTTTTT. Translated: CASSTPTWATHEKLFF. The chain employs TRBV19 and TRBJ1-4; D ambiguous. CDR1 LNHDA and CDR2 SQIVND come from the germline V gene (reference sequence). Trimming took off 4 bases at V and 6 bases at J, with 18 bases between the two ends. The CDR3 runs to 16 residues.

This clone was observed a single time. The chain couples TRBV11-2 to TRBJ2-7; a weak D match, TRBD2 (5 bases). Germline V CDR1 and CDR2: SGHAT, FQNNGV. The CDR3 is made up of 14 amino acids. Trimming pared 3 bases from V and 3 bases from J, leaving 12 bases between. CDR3 region: CASSLTHGGYEQYF. DNA for the CDR3: TGTGCCAGCAGCTTGACCCATGGAGGCTACGAGCAGTACTTC.

The CDR3 sequence is CSVFQSEAFF. DNA for the CDR3: TGCAGCGTTTTTCAATCTGAAGCTTTCTTT. V is TRBV29-1 and J is TRBJ1-1; D gene uncertain. The ends were cut back, 5 bases at V and 6 bases at J, with 7 bases in the middle. The CDR3 has 10 amino acids. The germline gives CDR1 SQVTM, CDR2 ANQGSEA.

This chain joins TRBV4-1 and TRBJ1-2; D gene uncertain. CDR1 is MGHRA and CDR2 is YSYEKL in the germline V gene. The V end lost 1 base, the J end lost 5 bases, and 14 bases lay between the germline ends. This CDR3 contains 15 residues. CDR3 region: CASSQGASGEYGYTF. DNA for the CDR3: TGCGCCAGCAGCCAAGGGGCAAGCGGAGAATATGGCTACACCTTC.

The rearrangement joins TRBV4-3 to TRBJ2-7, with 8 bases that match TRBD1. V was pared by 3 bases and J by 2 bases, with 3 bases of the junction left unmatched. CDR1 LGHNA and CDR2 YSLEER come from the germline V gene. The CDR3 sequence is 14 residues long. CDR3 in amino acids: CASSHGQGPYEQYF. The CDR3 coding sequence is TGCGCCAGCAGCCACGGACAGGGTCCCTACGAGCAGTACTTC.

This chain connects TRBV4-3 to TRBJ1-2; D remains unclear. The CDR3 has 17 amino acids. Germline-derived CDR1 and CDR2 are LGHNA and YSLEER. Trimming took off 0 bases at V and 2 bases at J, with 16 bases between the two ends. This chain's CDR3 is CASSQDWTNIRNYGYTF. CDR3 DNA sequence: TGCGCCAGCAGCCAAGATTGGACTAACATAAGAAACTATGGCTACACCTTC.

This clone occurred once. The genes are TRBV6-5 and TRBJ1-2; 10 bases align to TRBD1. This CDR3 is built from 13 residues. The trim removed 2 bases at V and 7 bases at J, leaving 1 base unmatched. Germline V lookup: CDR1 MNHEY, CDR2 SVGAGI. CDR3 in amino acids: CASSYGDRGGYTF. The CDR3 DNA sequence: TGTGCCAGCAGTTACGGGGACAGGGGTGGCTACACCTTC.

The chain employs TRBV19 and TRBJ1-6, with 10 nucleotides matching TRBD1. This CDR3 has 16 residues. The germline gives CDR1 LNHDA, CDR2 SQIVND (reference sequence). V shed 4 bases, J shed 9 bases, and the junction held 9 bases outside the gene matches. This CDR3 reads CASSTSPGQGFSPLHF. The CDR3 DNA sequence: TGTGCCAGTAGTACCTCACCGGGACAGGGGTTTTCACCCCTCCACTTT.

The V and J genes are TRBV7-9 and TRBJ1-1; D remains ambiguous. Trimming took 3 bases from V and 4 from J, leaving 12 bases between them. The germline V gene has CDR1 SEHNR and CDR2 FQNEAQ (reference sequence). This CDR3 has 14 residues. The CDR3 DNA follows: TGTGCCAGCAGCTTTTCTGGTCGTAGCACTGAAGCTTTCTTT. Its translation is CASSFSGRSTEAFF.

There are a few counts of this clone. The rearrangement links TRBV6-2 or TRBV6-3 to TRBJ1-5; D is uncertain. The CDR3 length is 12 residues. V lost 8 bases, J lost 3 bases, and 8 bases lay in between. The germline V gene has CDR1 MNHEY and CDR2 SVGEGT. CDR3 DNA sequence: TGTGCCAGCGGCCCAGACAATCAGCCCCAGCATTTT. This encodes CASGPDNQPQHF.

The chain couples TRBV12-3 or TRBV12-4 to TRBJ2-1; 9 bases line up with TRBD1. J was trimmed by 5 bases and V by 5 bases; bases with no gene match: 1. The CDR3 runs to 13 residues. The DNA of the CDR3 is TGTGCCAGCAGTGGGACAGGGCACAATGAGCAGTTCTTC. Its protein product is CASSGTGHNEQFF.

The chain combines TRBV7-8 with TRBJ2-1; 12 bases match TRBD2. This CDR3 contains 18 residues. The V gene's germline CDR1 is SGHVS and CDR2 FQNEAQ. V was pared by 4 bases and J by 4 bases, with 11 bases of the junction left unmatched. This CDR3 is CASSSLRPTSGGYNEQFF. The CDR3 DNA sequence: TGTGCCAGCAGCTCCCTTCGACCCACTAGCGGGGGGTACAATGAGCAGTTCTTC.

V usage is TRBV25-1 and J usage is TRBJ1-2, with D possibly being TRBD1 (5 bases). The V and J ends lost 1 base and 7 bases respectively, with 13 bases between them. The germline CDR1 and CDR2 sequences are MGHDK and SYGVNS. This CDR3 region has 14 residues. The CDR3 region has the DNA TGTGCCAGCAGTGAATGGTCCAGGGAGGCTGGCTACACCTTC. Protein: CASSEWSREAGYTF.

The gene calls are TRBV7-6 and TRBJ2-7; a weak D match, TRBD2 (6 bases). The CDR3 contains 13 residues. Germline lookup yields CDR1 SGHVS and CDR2 FNYEAQ. Trimming removed 5 bases from V and 4 bases from J, with 12 bases in between. The CDR3 region is CASSPRGRYEQYF. The CDR3 region has the DNA TGTGCCAGCAGCCCGCGGGGACGTTACGAGCAGTACTTC.

V gene TRBV14 combines with J gene TRBJ2-7, with D unresolved. Germline CDR1 SGHDN, CDR2 FVKESK. V was shortened by 0 bases and J by 3 bases, with 9 bases between the two germline ends. The CDR3 is made up of 14 amino acids. CDR3 region: CASSQELGSYEQYF. The CDR3 bases are TGTGCCAGCAGCCAAGAATTGGGCAGCTACGAGCAGTACTTC. Based on the CDR3 plus reference TRBV14 and TRBJ2-7, the full variable domain is EAGVTQFPSHSVIEKGQTVTLRCDPISGHDNLYWYRRVMGKEIKFLLHFVKESKQDESGMPNNRFLAERTGGTYSTLKVQPAELEDSGVYFCASSQELGSYEQYFGPGTRLTVT.

The gene calls are TRBV4-3 and TRBJ1-2; TRBD1 matches 7 bases. This CDR3 region has 14 residues. CDR1 is LGHNA and CDR2 is YSLEER in the germline V gene. J was trimmed by 6 bases and V by 1 base; bases with no gene match: 5. The CDR3 coding sequence is TGCGCCAGCAGCCAAGGACAGGGCCCACATGGCTACACCTTC. It codes for CASSQGQGPHGYTF.